The 20 T cell receptor beta chains reported below all come from one sample, sequenced in a study of cytomegalovirus exposure and HLA in healthy donors. The PCR employed 60 Vbeta primers together with 13 Jbeta primers. Data came from immunoSEQ multiplex PCR; TCRdb stores just in-frame clones and leaves some out. Here the sample spans some 140,000 clones, roughly 9.6% being singletons. Sequencing input: PBMCs. These receptors came from a woman aged 40-49 years in good health and CMV-seropositive.

This clone was counted between two and nine times. The chain combines TRBV7-2 with TRBJ2-2, with 7 positions matching TRBD1. V lost 6 bases and J lost 2; bases outside the gene matches: 6. The CDR3 contains 15 residues. Looked up from germline, CDR1 is SGHTA and CDR2 is FQGNSA. The CDR3 nucleotides are TGTGCCAGCAGTCAACAGGGGAGTAACACCGGGGAGCTGTTTTTT. Protein sequence: CASSQQGSNTGELFF.

This clone was observed a few times. The chain joins TRBV5-8 to TRBJ2-3; no reliable D call. The CDR3 runs to 15 residues. Trimming pared 3 bases from V and 0 bases from J, leaving 11 bases between. The germline V gene has CDR1 SGHTS and CDR2 YDEGEE. CDR3: CASSSIALSTDTQYF. In nucleotides, the CDR3 is TGTGCCAGCAGCTCCATCGCACTCAGCACAGATACGCAGTATTTT.

CDR3 bases: TGTGCCATCAGCCCAGGGGGTACAGTGTCTGGGACCCAGTACTTC. As protein: CAISPGGTVSGTQYF. This rearrangement joins TRBV10-3 to TRBJ2-5; 7 bases align to TRBD1. In germline, CDR1 is ENHRY, CDR2 SYGVKD. V shed 6 bases, J shed 7 bases, and the junction held 14 bases outside the gene matches. The CDR3 runs 15 residues.

V and J are TRBV5-4 and TRBJ2-3; 7 positions agree with TRBD2. V lost 0 bases, J lost 0 bases, and 4 bases stayed unmatched. This CDR3 has 16 residues. Germline V gene sequence: CDR1 SGHNT, CDR2 YYREEE (reference sequence). The CDR3 DNA sequence: TGTGCCAGCAGCTTGGAGCTAGCGGTTAGCACAGATACGCAGTATTTT. Its protein product is CASSLELAVSTDTQYF.

This clone was seen a handful of times. The chain has TRBV11-2 and TRBJ2-2; the match to TRBD2 covers 15 bases. V lost 5 bases to trimming and J lost 7 bases; unmatched junction nucleotides: 8. Germline V gene lookup returns CDR1 SGHAT and CDR2 FQNNGV. The CDR3 extends over 17 amino acids. The CDR3 reads CASSGGLAGGPGGELFF. The CDR3 bases are TGTGCCAGCAGCGGGGGACTAGCGGGGGGTCCCGGCGGGGAGCTGTTTTTT.

V and J are TRBV5-4 and TRBJ2-5; 8 positions match TRBD1. The CDR3 loop spans 17 amino acids. The trim removed 0 bases at V and 5 bases at J, leaving 12 bases unmatched. Looked up from germline, CDR1 is SGHNT and CDR2 is YYREEE (reference sequence). In DNA, the CDR3 is TGTGCCAGCAGCTTGGCGGGACGGGACAGGCTAGGGGAGACCCAGTACTTC. Amino acids: CASSLAGRDRLGETQYF.

This clone has more than one count but fewer than ten. The chain joins TRBV25-1 to TRBJ1-4; a possible D gene is TRBD1 (5 bases). Trimming pared 7 bases from V and 4 bases from J, leaving 10 bases between. Germline assignment: CDR1 MGHDK and CDR2 SYGVNS. The CDR3 spans 13 residues. CDR3 sequence reads: CASIGHNNEKLFF. The CDR3 DNA reads TGTGCCAGCATAGGACACAATAATGAAAAACTGTTTTTT.

This chain connects TRBV7-2 to TRBJ1-5; D unclear. Trimming cost V 1 base and J 5 bases, with 12 bases left between them. CDR1 is SGHTA, CDR2 FQGNSA, per germline. The CDR3 sequence is 15 residues long. Written as DNA, the CDR3 is TGTGCCAGCAGCTTAGATGTACAGAATTATCAGCCCCAGCATTTT. Amino acids: CASSLDVQNYQPQHF.

The CDR3 nucleotides read TGTGCCAGCAGCTTGACCGGGACTAGCTCCAGCGAGCAGTACTTC. Translating gives CASSLTGTSSSEQYF. The V call is TRBV7-9, the J call TRBJ2-7; 9 bases map to TRBD2. V was clipped by 3 bases and J by 6 bases; unmatched bases: 9. The CDR3 sequence is 15 residues long. In germline, CDR1 is SEHNR, CDR2 FQNEAQ (reference sequence).

As for this clone: Other nucleotide sequences in the sample specify the same CDR3. The chain combines TRBV6-5 with TRBJ1-1; D is unclear. The V gene's germline CDR1 is MNHEY and CDR2 SVGAGI. The CDR3 is 14 amino acids. V was cut by 2 bases and J by 4 bases, with 11 bases left in between. The CDR3 DNA follows: TGTGCCAGCAGTTACACGGGAGAGGGCACTGAAGCTTTCTTT. Its translation is CASSYTGEGTEAFF.

The table lists this clone with a few counts. The chain employs TRBV29-1 and TRBJ2-5; 7 bases line up with TRBD1. CDR3 length equals 13 residues. CDR1 SQVTM and CDR2 ANQGSEA come from the germline V gene. V gave up 4 bases and J gave up 5 bases; unmatched junction bases: 7. The CDR3 sequence is CSVVRGRGETQYF. Here the CDR3 DNA reads TGCAGCGTTGTTAGGGGGCGCGGTGAGACCCAGTACTTC.

V is TRBV5-4 and J is TRBJ2-2; the D gene is possibly TRBD2 (6 bases). From germline, CDR1 is SGHNT and CDR2 YYREEE (reference sequence). This CDR3 is built from 16 residues. V lost 4 bases to trimming and J lost 4 bases, with 17 bases between them. The CDR3 loop is CASSPQAGLSTGELFF. CDR3 bases: TGTGCCAGCAGCCCACAGGCGGGGTTAAGCACCGGGGAGCTGTTTTTT.

This clone has more than one count but fewer than ten. This chain uses TRBV10-3 with TRBJ2-3, with TRBD2 as a possible D gene (5 bases). The V gene lost 4 bases and the J gene lost 8 bases, with 7 bases spanning the gap. Per germline, CDR1 ENHRY and CDR2 SYGVKD. The CDR3 length is 11 residues. The CDR3 here is CAISGAGTQYF. CDR3 nucleotides: TGTGCCATCAGTGGGGCGGGTACGCAGTATTTT.

The chain has TRBV4-2 and TRBJ2-1; TRBD2 matches 8 bases. CDR1 and CDR2 from the germline V gene are LGHNA and YNFKEQ. V lost 4 bases, J lost 6 bases, and 8 bases stayed unmatched. The length of the CDR3 is 15 residues. CDR3 region: CASSLGGAQGNEQFF. The CDR3, as DNA: TGTGCCAGCAGCCTCGGGGGGGCCCAGGGCAATGAGCAGTTCTTC.

A few counts support this clone. The chain combines TRBV4-3 with TRBJ1-2, with TRBD1 matching 7 bases. The trim removed 3 bases at V and 4 bases at J, leaving 11 bases unmatched. There are 16 residues in the CDR3. Per germline, CDR1 LGHNA and CDR2 YSLEER. The CDR3 loop reads CASSHNPDRSPYGYTF. As DNA, the CDR3 is TGCGCCAGCAGCCATAACCCGGACAGGTCCCCCTATGGCTACACCTTC.

Concerning this clone itself: The junction and the germline gene differ at one end; a read error may be behind it. The genes are TRBV5-6 and TRBJ1-5; D possibly corresponds to TRBD1 (5 bases). Germline CDR1 SGHDT, CDR2 YYEEEE. CDR3 length equals 18 residues. CDR3 in amino acids: CTSSPGRGEGGATQPQHF. DNA for the CDR3: TGTACCAGCAGCCCGGGGAGGGGCGAAGGAGGCGCGACTCAGCCCCAGCATTTT.

This clone came up many times. The rearrangement uses TRBV4-3 and TRBJ2-7, with TRBD1 matching 7 bases. CDR1 is LGHNA, CDR2 YSLEER, per germline. This CDR3 has 15 residues. V was clipped by 1 base and J by 3 bases; unmatched bases: 6. Here the CDR3 reads CASSQGVDRVYEQYF. CDR3 coding DNA: TGCGCCAGCAGCCAAGGGGTCGACAGGGTCTACGAGCAGTACTTC.

This chain joins TRBV7-3 and TRBJ2-2; TRBD1 might be the D (6 bases). The CDR3 is made up of 13 amino acids. Trimming took 1 base from V and 6 from J, leaving 6 bases between them. The germline CDR1 and CDR2 sequences are SGHTA and FQGTGA. CDR3 sequence reads: CASSLKGAGELFF. CDR3 nucleotides: TGTGCCAGCAGCTTAAAGGGGGCCGGGGAGCTGTTTTTT.

V gene TRBV7-2 combines with J gene TRBJ1-2; D may be TRBD1 (6 bases). The V gene lost 5 bases and the J gene lost 8 bases, with 15 bases spanning the gap. The CDR3 extends over 13 amino acids. Germline CDR1 and CDR2: SGHTA and FQGNSA. In DNA form, the CDR3 reads TGTGCCAGCAGCGGCGACAGGCGCTTGGGCTACACCTTC. Amino acids: CASSGDRRLGYTF.

The chain combines TRBV2 with TRBJ1-5; no clear D. The CDR3 is 14 amino acids. Looked up from germline, CDR1 is SNHLY and CDR2 is FYNNEI. Trimming stripped 5 bases from V and 1 base from J, with 9 bases between. The CDR3 DNA is TGTGCCAGCAGTTCCTCTACCAGCAATCAGCCCCAGCATTTT. It is translated as CASSSSTSNQPQHF.